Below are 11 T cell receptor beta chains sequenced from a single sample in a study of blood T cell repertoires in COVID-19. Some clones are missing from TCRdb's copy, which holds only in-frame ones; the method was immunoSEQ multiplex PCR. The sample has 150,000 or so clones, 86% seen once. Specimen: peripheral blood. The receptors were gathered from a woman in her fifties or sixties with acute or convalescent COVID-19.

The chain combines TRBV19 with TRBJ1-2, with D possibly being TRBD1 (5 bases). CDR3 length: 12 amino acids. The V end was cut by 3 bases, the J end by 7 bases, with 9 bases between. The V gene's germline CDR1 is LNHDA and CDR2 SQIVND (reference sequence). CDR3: CASSMGGAGYTF. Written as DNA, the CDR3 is TGTGCCAGTAGTATGGGCGGGGCTGGCTACACCTTC.

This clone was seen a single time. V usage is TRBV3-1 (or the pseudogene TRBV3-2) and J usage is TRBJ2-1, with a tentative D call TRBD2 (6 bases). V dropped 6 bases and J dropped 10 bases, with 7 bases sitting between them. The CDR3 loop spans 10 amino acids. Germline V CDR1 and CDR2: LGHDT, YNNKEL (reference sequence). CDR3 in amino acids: CASRGREQFF. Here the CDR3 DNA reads TGTGCCAGCAGGGGGAGGGAGCAGTTCTTC.

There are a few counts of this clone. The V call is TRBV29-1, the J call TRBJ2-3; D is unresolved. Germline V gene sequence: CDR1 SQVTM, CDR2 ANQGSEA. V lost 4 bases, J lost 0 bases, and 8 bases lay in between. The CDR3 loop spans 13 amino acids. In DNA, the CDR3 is TGCAGCGTTGTAGCCACTAGCACAGATACGCAGTATTTT. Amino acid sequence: CSVVATSTDTQYF.

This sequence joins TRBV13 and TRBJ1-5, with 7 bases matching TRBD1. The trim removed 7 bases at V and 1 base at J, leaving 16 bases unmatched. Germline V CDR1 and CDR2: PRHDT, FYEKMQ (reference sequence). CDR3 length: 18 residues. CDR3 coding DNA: TGTGCCAGCAACCCCAGCGACAGACAGGGAGAAAGCAATCAGCCCCAGCATTTT. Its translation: CASNPSDRQGESNQPQHF. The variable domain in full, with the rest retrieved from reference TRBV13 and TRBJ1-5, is AAGVIQSPRHLIKEKRETATLKCYPIPRHDTVYWYQQGPGQDPQFLISFYEKMQSDKGSIPDRFSAQQFSDYHSELNMSSLELGDSALYFCASNPSDRQGESNQPQHFGDGTRLSIL.

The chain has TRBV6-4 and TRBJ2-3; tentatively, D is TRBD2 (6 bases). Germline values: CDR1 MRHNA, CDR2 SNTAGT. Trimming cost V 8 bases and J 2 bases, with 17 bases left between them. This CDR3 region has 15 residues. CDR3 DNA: TGTGCCAGCTCATCGAACGGGGGAGACACAGATACGCAGTATTTT. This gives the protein CASSSNGGDTDTQYF.

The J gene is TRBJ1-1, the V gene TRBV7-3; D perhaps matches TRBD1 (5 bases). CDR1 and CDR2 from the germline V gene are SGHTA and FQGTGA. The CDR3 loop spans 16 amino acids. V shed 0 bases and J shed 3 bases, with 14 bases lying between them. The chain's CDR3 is CASSLTSTSGDTEAFF. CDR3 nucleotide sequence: TGTGCCAGCAGCTTAACCTCTACCTCGGGGGACACTGAAGCTTTCTTT. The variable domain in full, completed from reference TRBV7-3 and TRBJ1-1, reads GAGVSQTPSNKVTEKGKYVELRCDPISGHTALYWYRQSLGQGPEFLIYFQGTGAADDSGLPNDRFFAVRPEGSVSTLKIQRTERGDSAVYLCASSLTSTSGDTEAFFGQGTRLTVV.

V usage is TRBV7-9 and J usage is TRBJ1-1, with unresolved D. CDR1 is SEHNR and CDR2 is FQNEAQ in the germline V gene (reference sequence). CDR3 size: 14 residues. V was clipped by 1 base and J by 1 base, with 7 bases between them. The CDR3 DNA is TGTGCCAGCAGCTTAGGTCCTCCGAACACTGAAGCTTTCTTT. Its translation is CASSLGPPNTEAFF.

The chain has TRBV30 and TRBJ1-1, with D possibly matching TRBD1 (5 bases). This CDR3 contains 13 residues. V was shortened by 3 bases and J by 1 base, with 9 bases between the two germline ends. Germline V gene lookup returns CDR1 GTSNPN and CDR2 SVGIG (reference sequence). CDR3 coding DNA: TGTGCCTGGAGCGGGGGGGGGAACACTGAAGCTTTCTTT. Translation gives CAWSGGGNTEAFF.

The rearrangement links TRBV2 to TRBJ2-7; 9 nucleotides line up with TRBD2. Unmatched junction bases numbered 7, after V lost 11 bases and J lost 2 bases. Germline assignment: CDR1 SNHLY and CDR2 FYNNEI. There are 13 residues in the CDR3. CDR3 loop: CAGKAGGPYEQYF. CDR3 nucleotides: TGTGCCGGAAAAGCGGGGGGACCCTACGAGCAGTACTTC.

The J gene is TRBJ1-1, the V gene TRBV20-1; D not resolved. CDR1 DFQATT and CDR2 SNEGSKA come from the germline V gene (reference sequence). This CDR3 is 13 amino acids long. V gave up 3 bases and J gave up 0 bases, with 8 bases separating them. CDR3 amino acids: CSASRGVNTEAFF. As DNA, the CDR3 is TGCAGTGCTAGTCGCGGAGTGAACACTGAAGCTTTCTTT.

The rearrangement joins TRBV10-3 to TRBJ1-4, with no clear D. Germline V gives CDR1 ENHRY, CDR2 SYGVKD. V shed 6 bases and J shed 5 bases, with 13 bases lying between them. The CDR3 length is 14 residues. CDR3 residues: CAISPANLNEKLFF. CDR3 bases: TGTGCCATCAGCCCCGCTAATTTAAATGAAAAACTGTTTTTT.